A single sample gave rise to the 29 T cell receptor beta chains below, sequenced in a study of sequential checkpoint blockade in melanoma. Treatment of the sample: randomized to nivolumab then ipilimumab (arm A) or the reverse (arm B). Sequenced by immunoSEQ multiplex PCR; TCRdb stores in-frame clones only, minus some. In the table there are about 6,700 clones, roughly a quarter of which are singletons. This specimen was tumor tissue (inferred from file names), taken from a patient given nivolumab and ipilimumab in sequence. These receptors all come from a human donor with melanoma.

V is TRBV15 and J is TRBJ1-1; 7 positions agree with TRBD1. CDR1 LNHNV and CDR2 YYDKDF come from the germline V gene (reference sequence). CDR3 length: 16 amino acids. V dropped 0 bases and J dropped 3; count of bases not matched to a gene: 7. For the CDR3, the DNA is TGTGCCACCAGCAGAGACCCAGGGGGAGGGGACACTGAAGCTTTCTTT. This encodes CATSRDPGGGDTEAFF.

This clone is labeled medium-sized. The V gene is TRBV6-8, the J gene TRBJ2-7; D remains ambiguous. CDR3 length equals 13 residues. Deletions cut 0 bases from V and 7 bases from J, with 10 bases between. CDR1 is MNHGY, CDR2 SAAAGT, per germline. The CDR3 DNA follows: TGTGCCAGCAGTTACTCGGCCCCTCGGGAGCAGTACGTC. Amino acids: CASSYSAPREQYV.

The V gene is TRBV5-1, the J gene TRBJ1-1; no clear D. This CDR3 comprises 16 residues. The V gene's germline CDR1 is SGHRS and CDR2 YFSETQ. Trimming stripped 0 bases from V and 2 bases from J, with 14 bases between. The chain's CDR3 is CASSLAYKAANTEAFF. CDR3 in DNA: TGCGCCAGCAGCTTGGCTTACAAAGCGGCTAACACTGAAGCTTTCTTT.

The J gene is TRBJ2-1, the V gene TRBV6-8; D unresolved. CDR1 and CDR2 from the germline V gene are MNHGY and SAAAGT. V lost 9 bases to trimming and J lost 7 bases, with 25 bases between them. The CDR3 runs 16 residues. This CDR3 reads CASSLISRALENEQFF. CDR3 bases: TGTGCCAGTAGTCTGATTTCTCGAGCCCTAGAAAATGAGCAGTTCTTC.

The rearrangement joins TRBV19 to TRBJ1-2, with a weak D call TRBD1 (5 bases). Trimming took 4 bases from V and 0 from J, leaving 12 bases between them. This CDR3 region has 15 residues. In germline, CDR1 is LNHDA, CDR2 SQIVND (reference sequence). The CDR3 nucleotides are TGTGCCAGTAGTAGGTGGGGCGAAGCTAACTATGGCTACACCTTC. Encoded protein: CASSRWGEANYGYTF.

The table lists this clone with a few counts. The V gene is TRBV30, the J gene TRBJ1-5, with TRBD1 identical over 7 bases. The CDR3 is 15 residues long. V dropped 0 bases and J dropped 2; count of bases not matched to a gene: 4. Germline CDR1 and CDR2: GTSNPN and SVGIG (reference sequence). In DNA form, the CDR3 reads TGTGCCTGGAGTGTTGTCGGACAGGGCAATCAGCCCCAGCATTTT. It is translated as CAWSVVGQGNQPQHF.

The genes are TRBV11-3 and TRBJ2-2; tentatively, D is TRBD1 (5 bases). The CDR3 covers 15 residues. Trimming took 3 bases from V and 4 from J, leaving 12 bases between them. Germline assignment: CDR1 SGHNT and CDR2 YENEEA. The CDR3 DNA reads TGTGCCAGCAGCTTGGTAGGGGTTAGCACCGGGGAGCTGTTTTTT. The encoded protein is CASSLVGVSTGELFF. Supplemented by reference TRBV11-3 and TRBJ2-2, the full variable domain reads EAGVVQSPRYKIIEKKQPVAFWCNPISGHNTLYWYLQNLGQGPELLIRYENEEAVDDSQLPKDRFSAERLKGVDSTLKIQPAELGDSAVYLCASSLVGVSTGELFFGEGSRLTVL.

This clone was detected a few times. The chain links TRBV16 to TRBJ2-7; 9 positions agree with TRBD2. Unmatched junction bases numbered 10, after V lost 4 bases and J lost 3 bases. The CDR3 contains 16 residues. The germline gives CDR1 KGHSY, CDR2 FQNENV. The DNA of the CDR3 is TGTGCCAGCAGCCCTGGTAGGGGTAGCGGGAGCTACGAGCAGTACGTC. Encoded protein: CASSPGRGSGSYEQYV.

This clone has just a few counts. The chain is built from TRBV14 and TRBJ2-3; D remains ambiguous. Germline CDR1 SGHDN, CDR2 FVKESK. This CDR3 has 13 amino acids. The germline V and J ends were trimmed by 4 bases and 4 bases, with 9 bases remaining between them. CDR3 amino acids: CASSRLNSDTQYF. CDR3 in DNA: TGTGCCAGCAGCCGGTTAAATTCAGATACGCAGTATTTT.

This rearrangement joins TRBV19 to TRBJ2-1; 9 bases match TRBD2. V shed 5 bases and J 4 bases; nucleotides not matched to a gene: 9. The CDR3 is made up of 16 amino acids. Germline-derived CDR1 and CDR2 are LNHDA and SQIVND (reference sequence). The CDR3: CASSDPETSGYNEQFF. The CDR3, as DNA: TGTGCCAGTAGTGACCCGGAGACTAGCGGATACAATGAGCAGTTCTTC.

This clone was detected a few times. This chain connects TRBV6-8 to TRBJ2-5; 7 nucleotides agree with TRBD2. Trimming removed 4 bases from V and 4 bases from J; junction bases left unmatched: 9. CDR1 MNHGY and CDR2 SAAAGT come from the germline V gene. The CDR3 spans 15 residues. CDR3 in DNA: TGTGCCAGCAGTTCGCCCCCTAGCGGAAGAGAGACCCAGTACTTC. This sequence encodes CASSSPPSGRETQYF.

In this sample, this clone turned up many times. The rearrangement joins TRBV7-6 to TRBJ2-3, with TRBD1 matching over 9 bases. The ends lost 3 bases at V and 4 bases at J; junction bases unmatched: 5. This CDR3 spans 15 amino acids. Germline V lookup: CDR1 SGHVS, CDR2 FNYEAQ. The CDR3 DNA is TGTGCCAGCAGCTTCCTGGGACAGGGCTCAGATACGCAGTATTTT. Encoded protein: CASSFLGQGSDTQYF.

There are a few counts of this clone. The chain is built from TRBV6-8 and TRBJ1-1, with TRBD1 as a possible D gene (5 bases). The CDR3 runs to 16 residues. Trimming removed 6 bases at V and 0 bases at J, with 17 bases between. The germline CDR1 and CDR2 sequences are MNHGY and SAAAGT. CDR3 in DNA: TGTGCCAGCAGGCAGATTTTAAGGACAATGAACACTGAAGCTTTCTTT. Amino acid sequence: CASRQILRTMNTEAFF.

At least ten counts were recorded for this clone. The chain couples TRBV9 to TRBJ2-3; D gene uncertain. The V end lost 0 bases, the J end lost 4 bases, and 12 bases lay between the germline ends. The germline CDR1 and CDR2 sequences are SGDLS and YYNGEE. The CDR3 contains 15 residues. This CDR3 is CASSVEARGADTQYF. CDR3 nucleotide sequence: TGTGCCAGCAGCGTAGAGGCTCGTGGTGCAGATACGCAGTATTTT.

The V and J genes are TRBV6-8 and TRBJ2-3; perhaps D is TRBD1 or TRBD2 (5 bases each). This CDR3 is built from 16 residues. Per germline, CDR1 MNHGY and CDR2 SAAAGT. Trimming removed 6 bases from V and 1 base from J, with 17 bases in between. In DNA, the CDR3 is TGTGCCAGCAGCCCCGGGACCCACGCCGGCACAGATACGCAGTATTTT. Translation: CASSPGTHAGTDTQYF.

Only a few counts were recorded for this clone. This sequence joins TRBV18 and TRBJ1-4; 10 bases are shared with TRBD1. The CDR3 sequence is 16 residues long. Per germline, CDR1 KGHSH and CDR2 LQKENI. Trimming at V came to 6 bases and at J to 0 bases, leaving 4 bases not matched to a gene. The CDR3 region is CASSRGQGTTNEKLFF. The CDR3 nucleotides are TGTGCCAGCTCGCGGGGACAGGGGACAACTAATGAAAAACTGTTTTTT.

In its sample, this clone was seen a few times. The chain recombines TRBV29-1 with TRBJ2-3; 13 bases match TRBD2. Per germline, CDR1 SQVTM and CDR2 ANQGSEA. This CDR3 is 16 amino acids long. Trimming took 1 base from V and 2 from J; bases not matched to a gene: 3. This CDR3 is CSVEGGLAGPTDTQYF. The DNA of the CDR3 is TGCAGCGTTGAAGGGGGACTAGCGGGACCCACAGATACGCAGTATTTT.

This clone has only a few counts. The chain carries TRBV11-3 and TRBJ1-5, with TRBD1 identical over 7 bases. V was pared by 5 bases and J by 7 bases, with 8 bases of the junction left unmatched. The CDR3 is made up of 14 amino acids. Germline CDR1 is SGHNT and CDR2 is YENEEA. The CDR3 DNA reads TGTGCCAGCAGCCGGGACAGCGCGTCACAGCCCCAGCATTTT. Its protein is CASSRDSASQPQHF.

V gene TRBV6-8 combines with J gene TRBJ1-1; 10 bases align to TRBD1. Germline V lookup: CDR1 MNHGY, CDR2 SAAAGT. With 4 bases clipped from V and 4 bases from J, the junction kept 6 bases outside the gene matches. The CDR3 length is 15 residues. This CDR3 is CASSWTGTGVTEAFF. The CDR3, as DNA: TGTGCCAGCAGTTGGACCGGGACAGGGGTCACTGAAGCTTTCTTT.

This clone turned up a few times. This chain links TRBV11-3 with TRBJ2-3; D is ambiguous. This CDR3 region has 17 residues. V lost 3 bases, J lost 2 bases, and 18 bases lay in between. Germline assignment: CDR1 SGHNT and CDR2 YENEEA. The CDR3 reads CASSFALGPANTDTQYF. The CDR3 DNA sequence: TGTGCCAGCAGCTTCGCATTGGGTCCAGCAAACACAGATACGCAGTATTTT.

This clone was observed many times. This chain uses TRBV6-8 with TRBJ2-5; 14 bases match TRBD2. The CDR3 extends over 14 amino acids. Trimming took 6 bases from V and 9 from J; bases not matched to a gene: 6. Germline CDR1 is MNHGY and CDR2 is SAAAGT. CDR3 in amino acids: CASSSGLAGVSQYF. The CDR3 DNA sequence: TGTGCCAGCAGCTCGGGACTAGCGGGAGTGTCCCAGTACTTC.

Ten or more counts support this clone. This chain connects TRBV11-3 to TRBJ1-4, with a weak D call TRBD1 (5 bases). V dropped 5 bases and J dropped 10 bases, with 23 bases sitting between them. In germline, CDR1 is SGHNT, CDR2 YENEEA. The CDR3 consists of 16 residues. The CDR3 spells CASSPPGGQGVGKLFF. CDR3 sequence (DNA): TGTGCCAGCAGCCCCCCAGGCGGGCAGGGTGTCGGAAAACTGTTTTTT.

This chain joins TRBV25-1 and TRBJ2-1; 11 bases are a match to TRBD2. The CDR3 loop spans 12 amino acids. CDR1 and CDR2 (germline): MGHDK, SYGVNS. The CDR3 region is CGTGLADNEQFF. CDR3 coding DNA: TGTGGCACGGGACTAGCGGACAATGAGCAGTTCTTC.

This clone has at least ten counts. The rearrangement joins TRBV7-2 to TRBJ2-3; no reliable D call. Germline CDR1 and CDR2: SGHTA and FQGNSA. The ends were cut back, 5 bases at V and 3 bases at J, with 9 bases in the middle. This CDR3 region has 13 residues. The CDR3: CASSPAGTDTQYF. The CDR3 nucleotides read TGTGCCAGCAGCCCCGCTGGAACAGATACGCAGTATTTT.

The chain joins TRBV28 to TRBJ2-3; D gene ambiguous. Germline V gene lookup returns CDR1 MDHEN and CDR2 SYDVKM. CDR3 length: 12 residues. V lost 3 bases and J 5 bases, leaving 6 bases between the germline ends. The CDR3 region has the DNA TGTGCCAGCAGTTTTTCTGGAGATACGCAGTATTTT. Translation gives CASSFSGDTQYF.

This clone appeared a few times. The CDR3 DNA follows: TGTGCCAGCAGCTACGTTTCGGGAGTCTACAATGAGCAGTTCTTC. Translating it yields CASSYVSGVYNEQFF. The chain uses TRBV11-3 and TRBJ2-1; D possibly corresponds to TRBD2 (6 bases). Germline-derived CDR1 and CDR2 are SGHNT and YENEEA. CDR3 length equals 15 residues. V was shortened by 4 bases and J by 3 bases, with 13 bases between the two germline ends.

The CDR3 nucleotides read TGCGCCAGCAGCCAGGGTTGGGGCACAGATACGCAGTATTTT. Protein: CASSQGWGTDTQYF. The chain has TRBV5-1 and TRBJ2-3; a possible D gene is TRBD1 (5 bases). Germline V CDR1 and CDR2: SGHRS, YFSETQ. This CDR3 spans 14 amino acids. Trimming left V 4 bases short and J 1 base short, with 10 bases between.

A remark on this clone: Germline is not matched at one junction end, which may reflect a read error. DNA of the CDR3: TGTGCCATCAGTGTAGGGTATGACAATCAGCCCCAGCATTTT. It codes for CAISVGYDNQPQHF. The chain carries TRBV6-8 and TRBJ1-5; D uncertain. CDR3 length: 14 amino acids. Per germline, CDR1 MNHGY and CDR2 SAAAGT.

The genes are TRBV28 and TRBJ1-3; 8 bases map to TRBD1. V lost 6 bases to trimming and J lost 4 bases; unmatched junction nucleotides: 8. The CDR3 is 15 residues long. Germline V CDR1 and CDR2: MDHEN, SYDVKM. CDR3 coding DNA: TGTGCCAGCAGAGCCGGGACAGGTAAAGGAAACACCATATATTTT. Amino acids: CASRAGTGKGNTIYF.